This T cell receptor (beta chain) emerged from a study of PD-1 blockade in mismatch repair-deficient tumors. Study conclusions and caveats: Rapid post-treatment expansion, then contraction, generally preceding radiologic response, marked tumor-resident clones.

Mismatch repair deficiency was confirmed in all patients, by PCR or immunohistochemistry. About this clone itself: Its antigen remains unidentified.

Data came from immunoSEQ multiplex PCR; TCRdb stores just in-frame clones and leaves some out. The sample lists more than 40,000 clones; 78% were seen once. CDR1 and CDR2 from the germline V gene are SGHNT and YENEEA. The V end lost 2 bases, the J end lost 6 bases, and 1 base lay between the germline ends. CDR3 size: 11 residues. The clonotype comes from an adult with mismatch repair-deficient cancer. The chain joins TRBV11-3 to TRBJ1-4; the D is unclear. The sample in question was peripheral blood, obtained 4 weeks after starting pembrolizumab. The CDR3 region is CASSLYEKLFF. The CDR3 coding sequence is TGTGCCAGCAGCTTATATGAAAAACTGTTTTTT.